This T cell receptor (beta chain) appears in the sequencing data of a study of shared clonotypes between healthy human individuals. Overall study context: CD8 memory received one plate per donor, CD8 naive two, CD4 memory three and CD4 naive three.

Germline assignment: CDR1 SGHTA and CDR2 FQGNSA. The CDR3 extends over 14 amino acids. V shed 3 bases and J shed 4 bases, with 12 bases lying between them. Points on this clone: The same CDR3 can be traced to other DNA sequences in this sample.

TCRdb's copy holds only in-frame clones and misses some; the assay was immunoSEQ multiplex PCR. The repertoire holds approximately 2.1 million clones, 93% seen once, with 0.39% in the top ten. The receptor's source is a man aged 18 to 30 in good health. Some clones in this sample may be carry-over from other donors' samples. Source material: naive CD4+ T cells from PBMCs. Subset denoted: CD45RA+ positively selected. V gene TRBV7-2 combines with J gene TRBJ1-2; D call uncertain. CDR3 region: CASSFSQGSYGYTF. The CDR3 DNA is TGTGCCAGCAGCTTTTCCCAAGGTAGCTATGGCTACACCTTC. Variable domain in full (rest from reference TRBV7-2 and TRBJ1-2): GAGVSQSPSNKVTEKGKDVELRCDPISGHTALYWYRQSLGQGLEFLIYFQGNSAPDKSGLPSDRFSAERTGGSVSTLTIQRTQQEDSAVYLCASSFSQGSYGYTFGSGTRLTVV.